The rows below give T cell receptor beta chains drawn from one sample of a study of blood T cell repertoires in COVID-19. TCRdb keeps only in-frame clones here, not all; method: immunoSEQ multiplex PCR. The sample lists around 230,000 clones, around 85% occurring once. Sample: peripheral blood. Receptors originate from a man aged 40-55 years with acute or convalescent COVID-19. CDR3s include the opening cysteine and the closing phenylalanine or tryptophan. D genes are given only for firm matches. Clone size appears in some rows only: once, few, many, or a class for an expanded clone.

D	V	J	size	CDR3	DNA
TRBD1	TRBV2	TRBJ2-1	.	CASISYPGQPNEQFF	TGTGCCAGCATCTCCTATCCGGGACAGCCCAATGAGCAGTTCTTC
.	TRBV25-1	TRBJ2-2	once	CASRVTQGTGELFF	TGTGCCAGCAGGGTTACCCAGGGCACCGGGGAGCTGTTTTTT
.	TRBV14	TRBJ1-1	.	CASSQGAHPNTEAFF	TGTGCCAGCAGCCAAGGGGCACATCCGAACACTGAAGCTTTCTTT
TRBD1	TRBV3-1/TRBV3-2	TRBJ1-1	.	CASSQGYQGEAFF	TGTGCCAGCAGCCAAGGATACCAGGGGGAGGCTTTCTTT
TRBD2	TRBV30	TRBJ2-7	.	CAWRGRGLAGARSYEQYF	TGTGCCTGGAGGGGTAGGGGACTAGCGGGAGCTAGGTCCTACGAGCAGTACTTC
.	TRBV27	TRBJ2-2	.	CASRTAGIGELFF	TGTGCCAGCAGAACTGCGGGAATCGGGGAGCTGTTTTTT
TRBD2	TRBV5-4	TRBJ2-4	once	CASSGDGTIKNIQYF	TGTGCCAGCAGCGGGGATGGGACTATCAAAAACATTCAGTACTTC
TRBD2	TRBV5-6	TRBJ2-3	.	CASSLAAGEDTQYF	TGTGCCAGCAGCTTGGCGGCGGGGGAGGATACGCAGTATTTT
TRBD1	TRBV7-2	TRBJ1-2	.	CASSPTGQLYGYTF	TGTGCCAGCAGCCCGACGGGACAGCTTTATGGCTACACCTTC
TRBD2	TRBV27	TRBJ2-7	once	CASSLWGTSYEQYF	TGTGCCAGCAGTTTATGGGGGACTAGCTACGAGCAGTACTTC
TRBD2	TRBV30	TRBJ2-4	.	CAWRGVAGSGTKNIQYF	TGTGCCTGGAGGGGGGTAGCGGGATCAGGGACCAAAAACATTCAGTACTTC
.	TRBV19	TRBJ1-2	.	CASSRELIYGYTF	TGTGCCAGTTCCCGAGAACTGATCTATGGCTACACCTTC
.	TRBV5-1	TRBJ2-5	.	CASSSTRQETQYF	TGCGCCAGCAGCTCGACAAGACAAGAGACCCAGTACTTC
TRBD2	TRBV9	TRBJ2-3	once	CAGSGRTSGGDPLGDTQYF	TGTGCCGGCAGCGGAAGGACTAGCGGGGGGGATCCCCTTGGAGATACGCAGTATTTT
.	TRBV6-4	TRBJ1-1	once	CASSASGTSEAFF	TGTGCCAGCAGTGCCAGCGGGACTTCGGAAGCTTTCTTT
.	TRBV11-2	TRBJ1-2	.	CASSLAGGEGFNYGYTF	TGTGCCAGCAGCTTAGCAGGTGGGGAGGGATTCAACTATGGCTACACCTTC
TRBD2	TRBV4-3	TRBJ2-1	.	CASSQAPASGRDKGYNEQFF	TGCGCCAGCAGCCAAGCCCCTGCTAGCGGGAGGGACAAAGGATACAATGAGCAGTTCTTC
TRBD1	TRBV5-1	TRBJ1-4	.	CASSLGQGGGTEKLFF	TGCGCCAGCAGCTTGGGACAGGGCGGCGGTACTGAAAAACTGTTTTTT
.	TRBV4-1	TRBJ1-2	few	CASSQDLPGSYGYTF	TGCGCCAGCAGCCAAGATCTTCCGGGTAGCTATGGCTACACCTTC
.	TRBV27	TRBJ1-1	.	CASSSSLGGGGTEAFF	TGTGCCAGCAGCTCTTCACTTGGGGGAGGTGGCACTGAAGCTTTCTTT
.	TRBV19	TRBJ2-3	.	CASSTTGTPDTQYF	TGTGCCAGCAGTACTACCGGGACTCCAGATACGCAGTATTTT
.	TRBV9	TRBJ1-6	few	CASTPNTPGSPLHF	TGTGCCAGCACGCCGAACACTCCGGGGTCACCCCTCCACTTT
TRBD1	TRBV20-1	TRBJ2-1	.	CSASEGQGMPYNEQFF	TGCAGTGCTAGTGAGGGACAGGGGATGCCCTACAATGAGCAGTTCTTC
TRBD1	TRBV5-1	TRBJ2-7	.	CASSLWTGYEQYF	TGCGCCAGCAGCCTGTGGACAGGTTACGAGCAGTACTTC
.	TRBV27	TRBJ1-3	.	CASSQQGSGNTIYF	TGTGCCAGCAGTCAACAGGGAAGTGGAAACACCATATATTTT
TRBD2	TRBV6-5	TRBJ2-2	.	CASEGGSAGELFF	TGTGCCAGCGAGGGCGGGAGTGCCGGGGAGCTGTTTTTT
TRBD1	TRBV11-3	TRBJ1-3	.	CASSLGGSPGQGGNTIYF	TGTGCCAGCAGCTTAGGAGGCTCTCCAGGACAGGGGGGAAACACCATATATTTT
.	TRBV2	TRBJ2-7	.	CASIPSKAGFHHEQYF	TGTGCCAGCATCCCCTCGAAGGCGGGATTTCACCACGAGCAGTACTTC
TRBD1	TRBV11-2	TRBJ2-6	.	CASSRGDRGQSGANVLTF	TGTGCCAGCAGCCGAGGGGACAGGGGGCAATCTGGGGCCAACGTCCTGACTTTC
TRBD2	TRBV2	TRBJ2-2	.	CASRRPGGVQGLGGELFF	TGTGCCAGCAGACGACCGGGAGGGGTACAAGGGTTGGGCGGGGAGCTGTTTTTT
.	TRBV19	TRBJ2-5	.	CASSGKGQTQYF	TGTGCCAGTAGTGGGAAGGGGCAGACCCAGTACTTC
TRBD1	TRBV6-5	TRBJ2-7	.	CASSPWGGQGPEQYF	TGTGCCAGCAGTCCCTGGGGGGGACAGGGGCCCGAGCAGTACTTC
.	TRBV3-1/TRBV3-2	TRBJ2-3	.	CASSQVDSRTDTQYF	TGTGCCAGCAGCCAAGTTGACAGCCGCACAGATACGCAGTATTTT
TRBD1	TRBV5-1	TRBJ1-6	.	CASSETGGYNSPLHF	TGCGCCAGCAGCGAAACAGGGGGCTATAATTCACCCCTCCACTTT
TRBD2	TRBV25-1	TRBJ2-7	.	CASSDPSGGTYEQYF	TGTGCCAGCAGTGATCCAAGCGGGGGGACCTACGAGCAGTACTTC
TRBD1	TRBV28	TRBJ1-2	.	CASSLDTGGRGYTF	TGTGCCAGCAGTTTGGACACAGGGGGCCGTGGCTACACCTTC
TRBD1	TRBV13	TRBJ2-5	.	CASSSPTGETQYF	TGTGCCAGCAGCTCGCCGACAGGGGAGACCCAGTACTTC
TRBD2	TRBV14	TRBJ2-7	.	CASSQAVAGGYEQYF	TGTGCCAGCAGCCAAGCCGTAGCGGGAGGTTACGAGCAGTACTTC
.	TRBV9	TRBJ1-2	.	CASSVGPGRTAFNYGYTF	TGTGCCAGCAGCGTAGGCCCAGGCAGGACAGCTTTTAACTATGGCTACACCTTC
.	TRBV12-3/TRBV12-4	TRBJ1-1	.	CASRGDLKGEAFF	TGTGCCAGCAGGGGGGACTTAAAGGGGGAAGCTTTCTTT
TRBD2	TRBV3-1/TRBV3-2	TRBJ2-7	.	CASSSHGGWDEQYF	TGTGCCAGCAGTTCACACGGGGGGTGGGACGAGCAGTACTTC
TRBD1	TRBV7-3	TRBJ2-3	.	CASSLSWDRGADTQYF	TGTGCCAGCAGCTTATCTTGGGACAGGGGGGCAGATACGCAGTATTTT
TRBD1	TRBV7-8	TRBJ2-5	.	CASSSEKGQETQYF	TGTGCCAGCAGCTCGGAGAAGGGACAGGAGACCCAGTACTTC
.	TRBV27	TRBJ2-7	once	CASSFSNGNSYEQYF	TGTGCCAGCAGTTTTTCGAATGGCAACTCCTACGAGCAGTACTTC
.	TRBV18	TRBJ2-5	.	CASSSRRDQETQYF	TGTGCCAGCTCATCCCGCCGGGATCAAGAGACCCAGTACTTC